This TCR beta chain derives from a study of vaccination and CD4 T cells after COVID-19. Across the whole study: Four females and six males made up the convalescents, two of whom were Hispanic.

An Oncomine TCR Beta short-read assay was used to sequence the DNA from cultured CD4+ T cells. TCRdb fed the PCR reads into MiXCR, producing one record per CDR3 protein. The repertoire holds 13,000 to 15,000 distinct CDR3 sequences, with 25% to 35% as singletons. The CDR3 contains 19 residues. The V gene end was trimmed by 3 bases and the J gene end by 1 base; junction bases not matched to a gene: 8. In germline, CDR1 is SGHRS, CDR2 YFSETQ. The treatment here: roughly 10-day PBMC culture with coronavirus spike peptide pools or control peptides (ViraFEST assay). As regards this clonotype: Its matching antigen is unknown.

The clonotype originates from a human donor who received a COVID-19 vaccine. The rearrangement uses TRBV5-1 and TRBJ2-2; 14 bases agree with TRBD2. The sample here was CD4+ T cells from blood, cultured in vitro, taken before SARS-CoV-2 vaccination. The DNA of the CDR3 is TGCGCCAGCAGCTCGCTAGGACTAGCGGGGGGAATGAACACCGGGGAGCTGTTTTTT. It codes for CASSSLGLAGGMNTGELFF.